The source of this T cell receptor beta chain is a study of blood T cell repertoires in COVID-19. As handled by the study authors: Amplification of reference gene primers was used by the study to estimate nucleated cell counts. Sequenced by immunoSEQ multiplex PCR; TCRdb stores in-frame clones only, minus some. Clonal size and the V and J genes are those of that table, whereas D and trimming came from the DNA. The table lists approximately 26,000 clones, around 90% of them singletons. There are 15 residues in the CDR3. From germline, CDR1 is SGHRS and CDR2 YFSETQ. Trimming cost V 0 bases and J 0 bases, with 7 bases left between them.

Sequencing input: peripheral blood. The TCR originated in a human donor in a cohort sampled during active COVID-19. V and J are TRBV5-1 and TRBJ2-1; D is uncertain. In nucleotides, the CDR3 is TGCGCCAGCAGCTTGGCGCGGAACTCCTACAATGAGCAGTTCTTC. Its protein product is CASSLARNSYNEQFF.